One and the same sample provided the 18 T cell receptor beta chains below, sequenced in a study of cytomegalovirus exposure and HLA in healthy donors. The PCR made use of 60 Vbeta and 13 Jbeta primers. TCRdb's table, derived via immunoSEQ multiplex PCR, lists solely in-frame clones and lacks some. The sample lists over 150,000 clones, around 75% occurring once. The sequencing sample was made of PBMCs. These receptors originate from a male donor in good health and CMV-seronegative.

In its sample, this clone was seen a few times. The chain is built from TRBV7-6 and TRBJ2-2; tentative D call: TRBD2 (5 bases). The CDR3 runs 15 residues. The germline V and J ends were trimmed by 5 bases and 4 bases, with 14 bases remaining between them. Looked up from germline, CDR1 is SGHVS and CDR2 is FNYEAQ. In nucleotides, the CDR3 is TGTGCCAGCAGCCGGACTTCGACGGGCACCGGGGAGCTGTTTTTT. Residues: CASSRTSTGTGELFF.

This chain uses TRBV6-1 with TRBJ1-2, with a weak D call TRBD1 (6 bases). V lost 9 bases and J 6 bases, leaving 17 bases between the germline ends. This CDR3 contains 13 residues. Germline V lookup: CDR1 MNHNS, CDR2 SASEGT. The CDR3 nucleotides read TGTGCCAGACTTACCGACAGGCATCATGGCTACACCTTC. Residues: CARLTDRHHGYTF.

This CDR3 reads CASSLGSIRGNEQFF. CDR3 sequence (DNA): TGTGCCAGCAGCTTGGGTTCCATCAGGGGCAATGAGCAGTTCTTC. V gene TRBV5-6 combines with J gene TRBJ2-1; the D gene is possibly TRBD1 (6 bases). The CDR3 length is 15 residues. V lost 0 bases and J lost 6, with 13 bases in between. Germline V gene sequence: CDR1 SGHDT, CDR2 YYEEEE.

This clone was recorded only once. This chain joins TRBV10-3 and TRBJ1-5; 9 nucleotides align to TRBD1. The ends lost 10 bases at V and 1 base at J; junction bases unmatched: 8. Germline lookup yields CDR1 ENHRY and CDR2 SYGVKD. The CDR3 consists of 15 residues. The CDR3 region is CATQTGTGSNQPQHF. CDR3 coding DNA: TGTGCCACCCAGACCGGGACAGGGAGCAATCAGCCCCAGCATTTT.

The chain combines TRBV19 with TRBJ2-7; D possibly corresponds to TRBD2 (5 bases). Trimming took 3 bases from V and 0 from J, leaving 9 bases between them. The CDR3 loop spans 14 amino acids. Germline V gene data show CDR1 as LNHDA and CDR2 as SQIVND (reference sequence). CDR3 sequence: CASSMSGSSYEQYF. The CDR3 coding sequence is TGTGCCAGTAGTATGTCGGGGAGCTCCTACGAGCAGTACTTC.

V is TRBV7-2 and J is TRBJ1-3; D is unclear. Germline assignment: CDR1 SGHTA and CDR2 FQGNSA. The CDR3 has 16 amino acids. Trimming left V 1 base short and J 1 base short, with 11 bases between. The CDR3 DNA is TGTGCCAGCAGCTTAGGGACTTTTGGGTCTGGAAACACCATATATTTT. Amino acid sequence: CASSLGTFGSGNTIYF.

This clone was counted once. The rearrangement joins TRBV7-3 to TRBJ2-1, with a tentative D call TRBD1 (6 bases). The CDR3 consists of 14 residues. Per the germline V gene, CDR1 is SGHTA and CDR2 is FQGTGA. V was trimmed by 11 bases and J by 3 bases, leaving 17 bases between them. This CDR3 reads CACHYREGYNEQFF. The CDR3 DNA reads TGTGCCTGTCATTACAGGGAAGGCTACAATGAGCAGTTCTTC.

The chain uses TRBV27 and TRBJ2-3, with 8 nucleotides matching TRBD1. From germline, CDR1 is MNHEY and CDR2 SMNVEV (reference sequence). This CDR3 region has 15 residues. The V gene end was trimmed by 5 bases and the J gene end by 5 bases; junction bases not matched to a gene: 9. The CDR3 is CASSHRRGPRDTQYF. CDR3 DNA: TGTGCCAGCAGTCACCGCAGGGGGCCTCGAGATACGCAGTATTTT.

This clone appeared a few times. The CDR3 DNA reads TGTGCCAGCAGTCTACGGGGGGCGAACACTGAAGCTTTCTTT. Its protein product is CASSLRGANTEAFF. The J gene is TRBJ1-1, the V gene TRBV9; D may be TRBD1 (6 bases). This CDR3 contains 14 residues. The germline V gene has CDR1 SGDLS and CDR2 YYNGEE. Deletions cut 5 bases from V and 1 base from J, with 12 bases between. Supplemented by reference TRBV9 and TRBJ1-1, the full variable domain reads DSGVTQTPKHLITATGQRVTLRCSPRSGDLSVYWYQQSLDQGLQFLIQYYNGEERAKGNILERFSAQQFPDLHSELNLSSLELGDSALYFCASSLRGANTEAFFGQGTRLTVV.

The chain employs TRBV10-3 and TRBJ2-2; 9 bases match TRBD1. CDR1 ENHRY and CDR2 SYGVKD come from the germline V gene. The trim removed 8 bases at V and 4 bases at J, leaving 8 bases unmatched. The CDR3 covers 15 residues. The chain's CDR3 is CAISGPDRGTGELFF. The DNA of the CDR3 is TGTGCCATCTCGGGCCCGGACAGGGGCACCGGGGAGCTGTTTTTT.

CDR3 residues: CASSVFGGTAFF. The CDR3 DNA reads as TGTGCCAGCAGCGTCTTTGGGGGCACAGCTTTCTTT. V and J are TRBV9 and TRBJ1-1; tentative D call: TRBD1 (6 bases). CDR1 is SGDLS, CDR2 YYNGEE, per germline. Trimming took 2 bases from V and 10 from J, leaving 12 bases between them. The CDR3 spans 12 residues.

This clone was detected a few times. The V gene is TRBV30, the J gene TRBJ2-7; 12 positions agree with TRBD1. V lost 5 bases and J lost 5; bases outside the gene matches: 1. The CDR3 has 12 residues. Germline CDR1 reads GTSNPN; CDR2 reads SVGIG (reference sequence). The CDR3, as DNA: TGTGCCTGGGGGACAGGGGGCCACGAGCAGTACTTC. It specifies CAWGTGGHEQYF. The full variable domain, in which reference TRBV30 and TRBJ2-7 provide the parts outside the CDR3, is SQTIHQWPATLVQPVGSPLSLECTVEGTSNPNLYWYRQAAGRGLQLLFYSVGIGQISSEVPQNLSASRPQDRQFILSSKKLLLSDSGFYLCAWGTGGHEQYFGPGTRLTVT.

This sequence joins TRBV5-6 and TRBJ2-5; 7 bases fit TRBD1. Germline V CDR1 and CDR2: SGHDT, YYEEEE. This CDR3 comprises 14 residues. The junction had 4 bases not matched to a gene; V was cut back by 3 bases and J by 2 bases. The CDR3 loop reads CASSWDRTQETQYF. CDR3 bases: TGTGCCAGCAGCTGGGACAGAACACAAGAGACCCAGTACTTC.

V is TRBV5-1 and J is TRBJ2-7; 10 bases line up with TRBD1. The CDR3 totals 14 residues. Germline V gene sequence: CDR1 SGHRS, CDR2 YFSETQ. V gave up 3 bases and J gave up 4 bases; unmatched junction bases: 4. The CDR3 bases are TGCGCCAGCAGCTCCCGGACAGGGGGATACGAGCAGTACTTC. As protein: CASSSRTGGYEQYF.

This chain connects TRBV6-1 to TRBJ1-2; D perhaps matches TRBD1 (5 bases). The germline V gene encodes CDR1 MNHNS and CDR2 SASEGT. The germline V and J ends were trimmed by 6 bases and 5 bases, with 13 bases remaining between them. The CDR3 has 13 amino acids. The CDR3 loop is CASRSGDGYGYTF. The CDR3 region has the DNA TGTGCCAGCAGAAGCGGGGACGGGTATGGCTACACCTTC.

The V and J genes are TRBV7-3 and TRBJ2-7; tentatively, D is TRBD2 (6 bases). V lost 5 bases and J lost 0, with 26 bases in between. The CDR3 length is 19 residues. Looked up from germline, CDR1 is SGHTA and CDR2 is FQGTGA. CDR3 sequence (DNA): TGTGCCAGCAGCCCCCGACGGGGAAACCGGGACTCGAGCTCCTACGAGCAGTACTTC. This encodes CASSPRRGNRDSSSYEQYF. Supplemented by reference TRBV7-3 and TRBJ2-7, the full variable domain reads GAGVSQTPSNKVTEKGKYVELRCDPISGHTALYWYRQSLGQGPEFLIYFQGTGAADDSGLPNDRFFAVRPEGSVSTLKIQRTERGDSAVYLCASSPRRGNRDSSSYEQYFGPGTRLTVT.

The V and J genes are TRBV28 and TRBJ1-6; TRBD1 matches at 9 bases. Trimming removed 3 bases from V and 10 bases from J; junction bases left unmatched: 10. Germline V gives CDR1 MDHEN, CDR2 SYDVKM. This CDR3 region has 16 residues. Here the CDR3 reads CASSLGQGKGTSPLHF. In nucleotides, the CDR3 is TGTGCCAGCAGTTTGGGACAGGGAAAAGGAACCTCACCCCTCCACTTT.

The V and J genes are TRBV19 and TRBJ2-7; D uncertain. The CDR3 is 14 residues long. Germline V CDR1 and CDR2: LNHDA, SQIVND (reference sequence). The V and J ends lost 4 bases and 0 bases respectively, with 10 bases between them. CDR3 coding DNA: TGTGCCAGTAGTAACCCAGGTAGCTCCTACGAGCAGTACTTC. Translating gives CASSNPGSSYEQYF.